Here is one T cell receptor (beta chain) with its context. No antigen is known for it. V lost 5 bases to trimming and J lost 7 bases, with 12 bases between them. Germline V gene lookup returns CDR1 MNHNS and CDR2 SASEGT. This CDR3 spans 13 amino acids. Researchers reported that TCR beta cDNA libraries carried unique molecular identifiers. Using its own MiXCR run on the PCR reads, TCRdb lists one record per CDR3 protein. The sample has 700,000 to 900,000 distinct CDR3 sequences, more than 45% seen once. These data are taken from a study of post-analysis software for immune sequencing data. Regarding the study as a whole: Five TRBV segments, including TRBV5-6, TRBV5-1 and TRBV20-1, were more frequent in patients than controls.

Sequencing was done on a sample of blood. This receptor was taken from a girl between 5 and 17 years old with multiple sclerosis. This chain links TRBV6-1 with TRBJ1-5; D gene uncertain. The DNA for the CDR3 is TGTGCCAGCAGTCCAGGAGGCGTCCAGCCCCAGCATTTT. It encodes CASSPGGVQPQHF.